Listed below are T cell receptor beta chains from one sample, sequenced in a study of T-cell reconstitution after alpha-beta-depleted transplantation in children. TCRdb analysed the PCR reads with MiXCR anew, one entry per CDR3 protein. The profile shows approximately 240,000 distinct CDR3 sequences, roughly 10% of them singletons. Here the sequenced sample was PBMCs from the stem cell graft donor, taken from the stem cell graft. Receptors were obtained from a human donor who donated a stem cell graft to a child with acute lymphoblastic leukemia. Both conserved end residues are part of each CDR3. The D gene is left open where the match is weak. The listing skips clone size in some rows; elsewhere it reads once, few, many or a size class.

TGTGCCAGCAGCTTAGCTGCAGGGGGTAGCACCGGGGAGCTGTTTTTT	CASSLAAGGSTGELFF	TRBV11-1	-	TRBJ2-2	TRBD1
TGTGCCAGCAGCTTAGTGGAGAATGAGCAGTTCTTC	CASSLVENEQFF	TRBV7-2	many	TRBJ2-1	-
TGCGCCAGCAGCCATGATGAGAACACCAGGGAGCTGTTTTTT	CASSHDENTRELFF	TRBV4-3	-	TRBJ2-2	-
TGTGCCAGCAGCTCAGGACAGTGGAACACTGAAGCTTTCTTT	CASSSGQWNTEAFF	TRBV27	-	TRBJ1-1	-
TGTGCTAGCAGGCCCAGCGGGGACCTCTACCAAGAGACCCAGTACTTC	CASRPSGDLYQETQYF	TRBV2	-	TRBJ2-5	TRBD2
TGTGCCAGCAGCTTAGTTGAGGGGGCCACTGGAAACACCATATATTTT	CASSLVEGATGNTIYF	TRBV7-8	-	TRBJ1-3	TRBD1
TGCAGTGCCCGTGCCGGGACAGATTACGAGCAGTACTTC	CSARAGTDYEQYF	TRBV29-1	many	TRBJ2-7	TRBD1
TGTGCCAGCAGTTTATACCCCCCGGGCCAGGGGGCTTCACCCCTCCACTTT	CASSLYPPGQGASPLHF	TRBV27	many	TRBJ1-6	TRBD1
TGTGCCTGGACGGCGTACGAGGCCTTCTCTGGAAACACCATATATTTT	CAWTAYEAFSGNTIYF	TRBV30	many	TRBJ1-3	-
TGTGCCAGCAGCTATTTGGACGGTCACTCTCCTGAAGCTTTCTTT	CASSYLDGHSPEAFF	TRBV6-5	few	TRBJ1-1	-
TGCAGTGCTAGGGCAGACAGGGGGCCCACCGGGGAGCTGTTTTTT	CSARADRGPTGELFF	TRBV20-1	few	TRBJ2-2	TRBD1
TGCAGTGCCCTGCATGGGGCTAGTGGGGACGAGCAGTACTTC	CSALHGASGDEQYF	TRBV20-1	many	TRBJ2-7	-
TGTGCCAGCAGTGAAATGGTCCGCGAGCAGTACTTC	CASSEMVREQYF	TRBV2	many	TRBJ2-7	-
TGTGCCAGCAGTTCAACTCCGATCCAGGGCACTGAAGCTTTCTTT	CASSSTPIQGTEAFF	TRBV6-5	many	TRBJ1-1	-
TGCAGTGCTAGAGTAATGGGGGGCCCGGCAGGGGAAAAACTGTTTTTT	CSARVMGGPAGEKLFF	TRBV20-1	many	TRBJ1-4	-
TGTGCCAGCAGCTCGCCTGGGACTAGCGGGGGCTATCTCTCCTACGAGCAGTACTTC	CASSSPGTSGGYLSYEQYF	TRBV7-9	few	TRBJ2-7	TRBD2
TGCAGTGCTAAGGTATATGCGGCGGACACTGAAGCTTTCTTT	CSAKVYAADTEAFF	TRBV20-1	many	TRBJ1-1	-
TGTGCCACCAGCGACAGTACTGAAGCTTTCTTT	CATSDSTEAFF	TRBV24-1	-	TRBJ1-1	-
TGTGCCAGCAGAGCCATCCTCGGGGACCTTAATGAAAAACTGTTTTTT	CASRAILGDLNEKLFF	TRBV7-9	-	TRBJ1-4	-
TGCGCCAGCAGCTTGGATGGCCACGGGGAATCTGGGGCCAACGTCCTGACTTTC	CASSLDGHGESGANVLTF	TRBV5-1	many	TRBJ2-6	-
TGTGCCAGCAGCTTAAGGGCCGAAGCTTCCTACGAGCAGTACTTC	CASSLRAEASYEQYF	TRBV7-2	many	TRBJ2-7	-
TGTGCCAGCACAGTTTACGGGGGCCCAAACACCGGGGAGCTGTTTTTT	CASTVYGGPNTGELFF	TRBV12-3/TRBV12-4	-	TRBJ2-2	-
TGCGCCAGCAGCCAAGAACTTGGCCTAATGAACACTGAAGCTTTCTTT	CASSQELGLMNTEAFF	TRBV4-3	-	TRBJ1-1	-
TGTGCCAGCAGTTTCGGGACAGGGGGGCCGTATGGCTACACCTTC	CASSFGTGGPYGYTF	TRBV12-3/TRBV12-4	-	TRBJ1-2	TRBD1
TGTGCCAGCAGCCCAGGTTCGGCTGAAGCTTTCTTT	CASSPGSAEAFF	TRBV27	many	TRBJ1-1	-
TGTGCCAGCACCCCCCCTCCCGGAGGCGAGACCCAGTACTTC	CASTPPPGGETQYF	TRBV2	few	TRBJ2-5	-
TGTGCCAGCAGCTTAGAGTTGCGTAGGGATAGGGGCTACACCTTC	CASSLELRRDRGYTF	TRBV7-2	many	TRBJ1-2	-
TGCAGTGCTCTATCCTCAAGGGCAGGGGTGATCCCCCTCCACTTT	CSALSSRAGVIPLHF	TRBV20-1	few	TRBJ1-6	-
TGTGCCAGCAGTTTACGACAGGGGGCGGGAGGCTACACCTTC	CASSLRQGAGGYTF	TRBV27	few	TRBJ1-2	TRBD1
TGCGCCAGCAGCAGTGACAGACCCAACCTCTATGGCTACACCTTC	CASSSDRPNLYGYTF	TRBV5-1	few	TRBJ1-2	-
TGTGCCACCCAAAGGACAGGGATGAGCAACTATGGCTACACCTTC	CATQRTGMSNYGYTF	TRBV6-1	many	TRBJ1-2	TRBD1
TGTGCCACCAGCAGAGATTATGGGGGGGGGAGCGGGGCCAACGTCCTGACTTTC	CATSRDYGGGSGANVLTF	TRBV15	once	TRBJ2-6	TRBD2
TGTGCCAGCAGCCCCCCTTCTGGGGACATTCAGTACTTC	CASSPPSGDIQYF	TRBV7-9	-	TRBJ2-4	-
TGTGCCAGCAGTAGGGACTTCTCTCTCTACAATGAGCAGTTCTTC	CASSRDFSLYNEQFF	TRBV6-1	many	TRBJ2-1	-
TGCGCCAGCAGCCAAAGGGACAGGGCTGGCTATGGCTACACCTTC	CASSQRDRAGYGYTF	TRBV4-3	-	TRBJ1-2	TRBD1
TGTGCCAGCAGTGAAAAAACAGGGGGCCTCTACAATGAGCAGTTCTTC	CASSEKTGGLYNEQFF	TRBV6-1	-	TRBJ2-1	TRBD1
TGTGCCAGCAACGGCCGAGGGGGCTTGAATGAAGCTTTCTTT	CASNGRGGLNEAFF	TRBV6-1	-	TRBJ1-1	TRBD1
TGTGCCACCAGCGGGGACGGCTACGAGCAGTACTTC	CATSGDGYEQYF	TRBV15	few	TRBJ2-7	-
TGCAGCGTTGTTGGCGGGCTGACCGGGGAGCTGTTTTTT	CSVVGGLTGELFF	TRBV29-1	-	TRBJ2-2	-
TGTGCCAGCAGCTTGGCCCAGGGCTACGATGAAAAACTGTTTTTT	CASSLAQGYDEKLFF	TRBV5-4	-	TRBJ1-4	-
TGCAGCGTTGCGACAGAATCCCCCTACGAGCAGTACTTC	CSVATESPYEQYF	TRBV29-1	many	TRBJ2-7	-
TGTGCCAGCAGCAATAGCGGGGGGGCTCACGAGCAGTACTTC	CASSNSGGAHEQYF	TRBV6-1	-	TRBJ2-7	TRBD2
TGTGCCAGCAGCTTAGTCGCCACAGGGGGCCCCACTGAAGCTTTCTTT	CASSLVATGGPTEAFF	TRBV7-8	few	TRBJ1-1	TRBD1
TGTGCCAGCAGCGAGGAGACTGGGGCCAACGTCCTGACTTTC	CASSEETGANVLTF	TRBV6-1	few	TRBJ2-6	-
TGTGCCAGTAGTATGGGCAGCTACGAGCAGTACTTC	CASSMGSYEQYF	TRBV19	few	TRBJ2-7	-
TGTGCCAGCAGTTTTCACGACCAGGGTGGCTACACCTTC	CASSFHDQGGYTF	TRBV12-3/TRBV12-4	few	TRBJ1-2	-
TGTGCCAGCAGCTCTTCCCAACCGGGACATACTTATCAGCCCCAGCATTTT	CASSSSQPGHTYQPQHF	TRBV7-6	-	TRBJ1-5	-
TGCGCCAGCAGCTTGGCGCCCCAATTTTCTGGAAACACCATATATTTT	CASSLAPQFSGNTIYF	TRBV5-1	many	TRBJ1-3	-
TGTGCCAGCTCACCGCGCTCGGGCTCCGATCAGCCCCAGCATTTT	CASSPRSGSDQPQHF	TRBV18	many	TRBJ1-5	-
TGCAGCGTTGGTGGACAGGGGGAACTGTACTTC	CSVGGQGELYF	TRBV29-1	few	TRBJ2-7	TRBD1
TGTGCCAGCAGCCAACCGGGACATCAAGAGACCCAGTACTTC	CASSQPGHQETQYF	TRBV3-1	-	TRBJ2-5	-
TGCGCCAGCAGCCAAGAAGGCAGGGTCACTGAAGCTTTCTTT	CASSQEGRVTEAFF	TRBV4-1	many	TRBJ1-1	-
TGTGCCAGCAGTCGATATGGCTACACCTTC	CASSRYGYTF	TRBV28	many	TRBJ1-2	-
TGTGCCAGCAGTTACTCTCCAGTCAATGAGCAGTTCTTC	CASSYSPVNEQFF	TRBV6-5	many	TRBJ2-1	-
TGCAGTGCTAGAGACCCGGGACAGGGCTTCTATGGCTACACCTTC	CSARDPGQGFYGYTF	TRBV20-1	many	TRBJ1-2	TRBD1
TGCAGTGCTAGGGTTTCCAAGGCCCGATATAATTCACCCCTCCACTTT	CSARVSKARYNSPLHF	TRBV20-1	-	TRBJ1-6	-
TGTGCCAGCAGTGGAAGGGCAGGGGACACCGGGGAGCTGTTTTTT	CASSGRAGDTGELFF	TRBV6-4	many	TRBJ2-2	-